The rows below give T cell receptor beta chains drawn from one sample of a study of radiation and T cells in renal cell carcinoma. The repertoire was sequenced with immunoSEQ multiplex PCR; TCRdb's copy has only in-frame clones and lacks some. The sample consists of roughly 140,000 clones, approximately 86% of them appearing once. The sequencing used blood, collected from a patient whose treatment included radiotherapy and nephrectomy. These receptors all stem from a woman in her fifties or sixties with renal cell carcinoma. The CDR3 runs from the conserved cysteine through the conserved F or W. A D gene is named only where the DNA matches it firmly.

>TRBV5-1|TRBD1|TRBJ1-6
CASSLAGTANSPLHF
>TRBV7-9|NA|TRBJ1-2
CASSPGMGVTYGYTF
>TRBV5-1|TRBD1|TRBJ2-1
CASTLTGGAINEQFF
>TRBV12-5|NA|TRBJ1-1
CASGPGGMNTEAFF
>TRBV18|NA|TRBJ1-1
CASSQSTGENTEAFF
>TRBV19|NA|TRBJ1-1
CASSHGGVNTEAFF
>TRBV29-1|NA|TRBJ2-3
CSVDPSRGDTQYF
>TRBV7-2|NA|TRBJ2-5
CASSLWRVGGFETQYF
>TRBV30|NA|TRBJ2-1
CACSRGTPYNEQFF
>TRBV6-4|NA|TRBJ1-2
CASSYQAGLNYGYTF
>TRBV4-3|NA|TRBJ1-6
CASSQHPVRVGNSPLHF
>TRBV7-8|NA|TRBJ1-1
CASSPPGFFDEAFF
>TRBV9|TRBD1|TRBJ2-1
CASSFQGARDNEQFF
>TRBV6-4|NA|TRBJ1-4
CASKPGPHYVKTNEKLFF
>TRBV19|NA|TRBJ1-1
CASSPGPQSVAFF
>TRBV5-1|NA|TRBJ1-1
CASSLGGRTEAFF
>TRBV7-9|TRBD1|TRBJ1-5
CASSLVPGTAVSNQPQHF
>TRBV19|NA|TRBJ1-2
CASSIGTANGYTF
>TRBV7-9|NA|TRBJ2-3
CASSPLESTDTQYF
>TRBV30|NA|TRBJ1-4
CAWSPVGTSNEKLFF
>TRBV7-9|NA|TRBJ2-3
CASSLGLAYSAQYF
>TRBV25-1|TRBD1|TRBJ1-6
CASSPGTGDNSPLHF
>TRBV5-4|NA|TRBJ1-6
CASSYSQGIHSPLHF
>TRBV6-1|TRBD2|TRBJ2-3
CASSVGTSMYF
>TRBV12-5|NA|TRBJ1-3
CASGLTGSGNTIYF
>TRBV5-4|NA|TRBJ1-1
CASSLETGRLNTEAFF
>TRBV9|NA|TRBJ1-1
CASSALTGSTEAFF
>TRBV5-5|NA|TRBJ1-4
CASSLVVSGATNEKLFF
>TRBV5-6|TRBD2|TRBJ2-1
CASIPSGGGTYNEQFF
>TRBV19|NA|TRBJ2-2
CASSIFAGANTGELFF
>TRBV29-1|NA|TRBJ2-7
CSVVETYEQYF
>TRBV19|NA|TRBJ2-2
CASSVSPGGRTGELFF
>TRBV5-1|NA|TRBJ1-1
CASSLTGMNTEAFF
>TRBV11-3|NA|TRBJ2-7
CASSLGTEPYEQYF
>TRBV7-2|NA|TRBJ1-2
CASSQDTGTDGGYTF
>TRBV6-5|NA|TRBJ2-7
CASSYPPRDYEQYF
>TRBV2|NA|TRBJ2-4
CASSEGYLAKNIQYF
>TRBV7-3|NA|TRBJ2-1
CASSSSGDHEQFF
>TRBV6-6|NA|TRBJ2-7
CASSPQGYEQYF
>TRBV11-2|NA|TRBJ2-5
CASSLDGGGNHF
>TRBV20-1|NA|TRBJ2-7
CSARVHYEQYF
>TRBV6-5|TRBD1|TRBJ1-2
CASSRDSRGYGYTF
>TRBV2|TRBD1|TRBJ1-3
CASRTGTGAGNTIYF
>TRBV5-1|NA|TRBJ2-2
CASSWGDSLNTGELFF
>TRBV5-6|TRBD2|TRBJ2-7
CASNKSPELAGGPQQYF
>TRBV2|NA|TRBJ2-5
CASTPGRETQYF
>TRBV30|NA|TRBJ1-4
CALPGKLFF
>TRBV7-2|NA|TRBJ2-1
CASSRDNEQFF
>TRBV6-5|TRBD1|TRBJ1-2
CASSSPGQGGGYTF
>TRBV6-5|NA|TRBJ2-7
CASRDDGSGEQYF
>TRBV7-2|NA|TRBJ2-7
CASSLIVFWGLHYEQYF
>TRBV19|NA|TRBJ1-5
CASSGGHSNQPQHF
>TRBV29-1|NA|TRBJ2-5
CSVVPGASSRQETQYF